Below, 24 T cell receptor beta chains from the same sample are listed, as sequenced in a study of T cells in tuberculosis. The assay was immunoSEQ multiplex PCR, and TCRdb's table has in-frame clones only and misses some. The data contain tens of thousands of clones, almost 95% of them singletons. Sequencing was done on a sample of PBMCs. Receptors were obtained from a donor aged 10-29 years with latent tuberculosis or without tuberculosis infection. Some clones in this sample may be carry-over from other donors' samples.

The gene calls are TRBV5-6 and TRBJ2-1; tentative D call: TRBD2 (7 bases). The CDR3 contains 15 residues. The germline CDR1 and CDR2 sequences are SGHDT and YYEEEE. The V and J ends lost 6 bases and 6 bases respectively, with 19 bases between them. The DNA of the CDR3 is TGTGCCAGCACCCAGGCGGGGGCCCCGAGCAATGAGCAGTTCTTC. Translating gives CASTQAGAPSNEQFF.

This chain links TRBV27 with TRBJ2-1; D is ambiguous. This CDR3 is built from 15 residues. Germline CDR1 and CDR2: MNHEY and SMNVEV (reference sequence). V gave up 4 bases and J gave up 3 bases, with 13 bases separating them. This chain's CDR3 is CASSSLDPRYNEQFF. In DNA, the CDR3 is TGTGCCAGCAGTTCCCTAGACCCACGCTACAATGAGCAGTTCTTC.

The chain uses TRBV5-5 and TRBJ2-7, with a tentative D call TRBD1 (7 bases). The V and J ends lost 7 bases and 4 bases respectively, with 18 bases between them. The CDR3 runs to 14 residues. CDR1 SGHKS and CDR2 YYEKEE come from the germline V gene (reference sequence). The CDR3 region is CASSGGAGGYEQYF. The CDR3 coding sequence is TGTGCCAGCTCTGGAGGGGCAGGGGGTTACGAGCAGTACTTC.

The V and J genes are TRBV10-3 and TRBJ2-7; 8 bases map to TRBD1. Unmatched junction bases numbered 7, after V lost 6 bases and J lost 0 bases. This CDR3 has 15 amino acids. Per germline, CDR1 ENHRY and CDR2 SYGVKD. CDR3 in DNA: TGTGCCATCAGCCGACAGGGGCGCGCCTCCTACGAGCAGTACTTC. Encoded protein: CAISRQGRASYEQYF.

This clone was recorded only once. The chain couples TRBV27 to TRBJ2-5; 9 nucleotides line up with TRBD1. This CDR3 comprises 15 residues. J was trimmed by 2 bases and V by 4 bases; bases with no gene match: 5. Looked up from germline, CDR1 is MNHEY and CDR2 is SMNVEV (reference sequence). The DNA of the CDR3 is TGTGCCAGCAGTTCCCCGGGACAGGGTCAAGAGACCCAGTACTTC. Encoded protein: CASSSPGQGQETQYF.

The chain joins TRBV9 to TRBJ1-5, with a possible D match to TRBD1 (5 bases). The V end lost 0 bases, the J end lost 6 bases, and 13 bases lay between the germline ends. Germline CDR1 is SGDLS and CDR2 is YYNGEE. The CDR3 is made up of 15 amino acids. The CDR3 sequence: CASSVEGQGGQPQHF. For the CDR3, the DNA is TGTGCCAGCAGCGTAGAGGGGCAGGGTGGTCAGCCCCAGCATTTT.

V usage is TRBV11-2 and J usage is TRBJ1-5, with a possible D match to TRBD1 (5 bases). The CDR3 is made up of 15 amino acids. The V end was cut by 1 base, the J end by 6 bases, with 13 bases between. Germline CDR1 reads SGHAT; CDR2 reads FQNNGV. Written as DNA, the CDR3 is TGTGCCAGCAGCTTAGTAGGGGATGGTGCTCAGCCCCAGCATTTT. Encoded protein: CASSLVGDGAQPQHF.

The chain combines TRBV29-1 with TRBJ2-1, with 10 positions matching TRBD1. The V gene end was trimmed by 8 bases and the J gene end by 8 bases; junction bases not matched to a gene: 12. The length of the CDR3 is 14 residues. Germline CDR1 is SQVTM and CDR2 is ANQGSEA. The CDR3 is CSSSRDRGSDEQFF. In DNA form, the CDR3 reads TGCAGCTCCAGCCGGGACAGGGGTAGCGATGAGCAGTTCTTC.

The V call is TRBV2, the J call TRBJ1-1; D not resolved. CDR3 length equals 15 residues. The germline V gene has CDR1 SNHLY and CDR2 FYNNEI. V lost 7 bases and J 11 bases, leaving 26 bases between the germline ends. The CDR3 loop is CASNTEGTGITGAFF. CDR3 coding DNA: TGTGCCAGCAACACAGAGGGCACTGGTATTACTGGGGCTTTCTTT.

The rearrangement uses TRBV18 and TRBJ2-7, with D tentatively TRBD1 (5 bases). CDR1 KGHSH and CDR2 LQKENI come from the germline V gene. Trimming took 0 bases from V and 5 from J, leaving 14 bases between them. There are 15 residues in the CDR3. CDR3 nucleotides: TGTGCCAGCTCACCACCGGCACAGGCAAGCCACGAGCAGTACTTC. The encoded protein is CASSPPAQASHEQYF. The entire variable domain, with the rest obtained from reference TRBV18 and TRBJ2-7, is as follows: NAGVMQNPRHLVRRRGQEARLRCSPMKGHSHVYWYRQLPEEGLKFMVYLQKENIIDESGMPKERFSAEFPKEGPSILRIQQVVRGDSAAYFCASSPPAQASHEQYFGPGTRLTVT.

The genes are TRBV2 and TRBJ2-4, with 7 bases aligning to TRBD1. The CDR3 totals 13 residues. The trim removed 0 bases at V and 15 bases at J, leaving 8 bases unmatched. The V gene's germline CDR1 is SNHLY and CDR2 FYNNEI. This CDR3 is CASSEAPQGVSYF. In DNA, the CDR3 is TGTGCCAGCAGTGAAGCGCCTCAGGGGGTGTCGTACTTC.

The chain is built from TRBV7-9 and TRBJ1-1; no clear D. V gave up 1 base and J gave up 8 bases, with 17 bases separating them. Looked up from germline, CDR1 is SEHNR and CDR2 is FQNEAQ (reference sequence). The CDR3 length is 15 residues. CDR3 nucleotide sequence: TGTGCCAGCAGCTTAGAGATCGGACGGGGAATAGAAGCTTTCTTT. It yields the protein CASSLEIGRGIEAFF.

V and J are TRBV19 and TRBJ1-2, with D possibly TRBD1 on 6 matching bases. The V and J ends lost 4 bases and 5 bases respectively, with 11 bases between them. The CDR3 is 13 amino acids. The germline V gene encodes CDR1 LNHDA and CDR2 SQIVND (reference sequence). CDR3: CASSTGVGYGYTF. CDR3 DNA sequence: TGTGCCAGTAGTACAGGGGTAGGATATGGCTACACCTTC.

This chain links TRBV10-1 with TRBJ2-1, with D maybe TRBD1 (6 bases). CDR3 size: 16 residues. Germline values: CDR1 WNHNN, CDR2 SYGVQD (reference sequence). Trimming removed 3 bases from V and 1 base from J, with 13 bases in between. The DNA of the CDR3 is TGCGCCAGCAGTGACCCCGGGACATATTCCTACAATGAGCAGTTCTTC. This gives the protein CASSDPGTYSYNEQFF.

The chain recombines TRBV9 with TRBJ2-1; D is uncertain. Per the germline V gene, CDR1 is SGDLS and CDR2 is YYNGEE. The length of the CDR3 is 14 residues. Trimming pared 0 bases from V and 8 bases from J, leaving 12 bases between. CDR3 nucleotides: TGTGCCAGCAGCGTAGCTCCAGGTACAGATGAGCAGTTCTTC. Translation gives CASSVAPGTDEQFF.

This CDR3 is CASTDSGSSYNEQFF. The CDR3 coding sequence is TGTGCCAGCACCGATAGCGGCAGCTCCTACAATGAGCAGTTCTTC. The rearrangement joins TRBV6-5 to TRBJ2-1; perhaps TRBD2 as D (6 bases). This CDR3 has 15 residues. CDR1 MNHEY and CDR2 SVGAGI come from the germline V gene. The germline V and J ends were trimmed by 7 bases and 0 bases, with 13 bases remaining between them.

V gene TRBV5-1 combines with J gene TRBJ1-2, with 9 bases matching TRBD1. This CDR3 region has 15 residues. Germline CDR1 reads SGHRS; CDR2 reads YFSETQ. V gave up 2 bases and J gave up 4 bases; unmatched junction bases: 6. CDR3 nucleotide sequence: TGCGCCAGCAGCTTAAGGACAGGGGACCCCTATGGCTACACCTTC. The encoded protein is CASSLRTGDPYGYTF.

The rearrangement joins TRBV10-3 to TRBJ1-1, with no clear D. This CDR3 region has 13 residues. V was trimmed by 5 bases and J by 0 bases, leaving 7 bases between them. Looked up from germline, CDR1 is ENHRY and CDR2 is SYGVKD. DNA for the CDR3: TGTGCCATCAGTCCCCACATGAACACTGAAGCTTTCTTT. Translated: CAISPHMNTEAFF.

In the case of this clone: Other DNA sequences from this sample encode an identical CDR3 as well. V and J are TRBV19 and TRBJ1-5, with TRBD1 matching 8 bases. Germline V lookup: CDR1 LNHDA, CDR2 SQIVND (reference sequence). V trimming: 4 bases; J trimming: 2 bases; junction bases outside the gene matches: 1. The CDR3 length is 14 residues. In nucleotides, the CDR3 is TGTGCCAGTAGTACGGACAGGGGCAATCAGCCCCAGCATTTT. As protein: CASSTDRGNQPQHF.

This chain connects TRBV6-5 to TRBJ2-7, with TRBD1 matching 11 bases. CDR1 and CDR2 (germline): MNHEY, SVGAGI. The junction had 8 bases not matched to a gene; V was cut back by 3 bases and J by 4 bases. The CDR3 is 16 residues long. CDR3 nucleotide sequence: TGTGCCAGCAGTTATGATTCGGGACAGGGGGAATACGAGCAGTACTTC. Protein product: CASSYDSGQGEYEQYF.

The chain joins TRBV4-3 to TRBJ1-1, with TRBD1 identical over 8 bases. This CDR3 has 14 amino acids. From germline, CDR1 is LGHNA and CDR2 YSLEER. Losses at the gene ends were 0 bases for V and 6 bases for J; bases not matched to a gene: 3. CDR3 DNA: TGCGCCAGCAGCCAAGATGGACAGGGCGCTGAAGCTTTCTTT. This gives the protein CASSQDGQGAEAFF.

V and J are TRBV30 and TRBJ2-1, with 8 nucleotides matching TRBD2. The junction had 8 bases not matched to a gene; V was cut back by 5 bases and J by 2 bases. In germline, CDR1 is GTSNPN, CDR2 SVGIG (reference sequence). The CDR3 consists of 15 residues. CDR3 bases: TGTGCCTGGGCCTCCGGGAGGGTGCCCTACAATGAGCAGTTCTTC. Translated: CAWASGRVPYNEQFF. Filled out from reference TRBV30 and TRBJ2-1, the complete variable domain reads SQTIHQWPATLVQPVGSPLSLECTVEGTSNPNLYWYRQAAGRGLQLLFYSVGIGQISSEVPQNLSASRPQDRQFILSSKKLLLSDSGFYLCAWASGRVPYNEQFFGPGTRLTVL.

The chain is built from TRBV2 and TRBJ1-1; TRBD1 aligns across 9 bases. The germline CDR1 and CDR2 sequences are SNHLY and FYNNEI. V dropped 7 bases and J dropped 6; count of bases not matched to a gene: 6. CDR3 size: 13 residues. The CDR3: CASIWTGDSEAFF. The CDR3 DNA reads TGTGCCAGCATTTGGACAGGGGACTCTGAAGCTTTCTTT.

The chain joins TRBV25-1 to TRBJ2-7; 7 nucleotides align to TRBD1. The CDR3 contains 18 residues. Germline loops: CDR1 MGHDK, CDR2 SYGVNS. V was pared by 6 bases and J by 2 bases, with 19 bases of the junction left unmatched. The CDR3 DNA reads TGTGCCAGCAGAGAGCCGGGACAGAGAGGAGAGGCGCCCTACGAGCAGTACTTC. Translated, it gives CASREPGQRGEAPYEQYF.